This T cell receptor (beta chain) came from a study of T cells expressing NK-cell markers. Whole-study findings and limits: Of CD8+ T cells, about 1.0-8% belonged to dominant NKG2C+ clonotypes in five or six donors.

Regarding this clonotype: Its antigen is unknown.

Production of TCR beta cDNA relied on 5'RACE template switching with UMIs. TCRdb re-called the 5' RACE reads, yielding one record per CDR3 amino acid sequence without DNA. This sample contains around 380,000 distinct CDR3 sequences. This CDR3 contains 13 residues. Germline V gene data show CDR1 as SGHRS and CDR2 as YFSETQ. This receptor was taken from a woman between 50 and 59 years old in good health. Sequencing was carried out using blood T cells: a sorted CD56 or NKG2C T cell subset, CD4+ or CD8+ T cells, or bulk PBMC T cells (not recorded which). This chain links TRBV5-1 with TRBJ2-1; absent DNA, TCRdb's TRBD2 call cannot be checked. CDR3 in amino acids: CASSQLDTNEQFF.